The 28 T cell receptor beta chains listed next were all sequenced from one sample in a study of blood T cell repertoires in COVID-19. The data were produced by immunoSEQ multiplex PCR, yet TCRdb's version contains in-frame clones alone and is incomplete. The sample records 200,000 or so clones, roughly 84% being singletons. Sequencing was performed on peripheral blood. All receptors come from a man aged 35-49 years with active or convalescent COVID-19.

The chain joins TRBV6-4 to TRBJ1-3; 9 nucleotides agree with TRBD1. The CDR3 spans 16 residues. Germline CDR1 reads MRHNA; CDR2 reads SNTAGT. The J segment lost 1 base and the V segment lost 1 base, leaving 2 bases of the junction unmatched. The CDR3 nucleotides are TGTGCCAGCAGTGACTGGGACAGGGTTTCTGGAAACACCATATATTTT. It specifies CASSDWDRVSGNTIYF.

This chain connects TRBV19 to TRBJ1-2; D perhaps matches TRBD1 (5 bases). From germline, CDR1 is LNHDA and CDR2 SQIVND (reference sequence). V shed 3 bases and J shed 1 base, with 12 bases lying between them. The CDR3 totals 15 residues. As DNA, the CDR3 is TGTGCCAGTAGTATTATTGGGGGGAATAACTATGGCTACACCTTC. Protein: CASSIIGGNNYGYTF.

CDR3 in amino acids: CASTGGRGTEAFF. CDR3 DNA sequence: TGTGCCAGCACCGGCGGTCGTGGCACTGAAGCTTTCTTT. The genes are TRBV7-9 and TRBJ1-1, with D unresolved. Germline-derived CDR1 and CDR2 are SEHNR and FQNEAQ (reference sequence). V lost 7 bases and J lost 4, with 13 bases in between. The CDR3 contains 13 residues.

The chain combines TRBV5-1 with TRBJ2-3, with TRBD1 as a possible D gene (6 bases). Per germline, CDR1 SGHRS and CDR2 YFSETQ. The CDR3 extends over 14 amino acids. V was clipped by 1 base and J by 10 bases, with 16 bases between them. The CDR3, as DNA: TGCGCCAGCAGCTTGAGGGACAAAGAGGCGGCGCAGTATTTT. This sequence encodes CASSLRDKEAAQYF.

The gene calls are TRBV7-9 and TRBJ2-7; weak D call: TRBD2 (5 bases). The CDR3 is made up of 16 amino acids. The V and J ends lost 5 bases and 4 bases respectively, with 21 bases between them. Germline CDR1 SEHNR, CDR2 FQNEAQ (reference sequence). CDR3 in amino acids: CASSVSEGYSEYEQYF. As DNA, the CDR3 is TGTGCCAGCAGCGTGAGCGAGGGATATTCGGAATACGAGCAGTACTTC.

The V call is TRBV11-2, the J call TRBJ2-7, with D perhaps TRBD1 (5 bases). Per the germline V gene, CDR1 is SGHAT and CDR2 is FQNNGV. Trimming removed 5 bases at V and 7 bases at J, with 9 bases between. The length of the CDR3 is 11 residues. The CDR3 is CASSPAGEQYF. The CDR3 DNA follows: TGTGCCAGCAGCCCGGCAGGGGAGCAGTACTTC.

The chain combines TRBV29-1 with TRBJ1-2; D gene unclear. V was pared by 4 bases and J by 7 bases, with 10 bases between. The germline V gene encodes CDR1 SQVTM and CDR2 ANQGSEA. The CDR3 consists of 11 residues. CDR3 in DNA: TGCAGCGTTGCGGCGGGGTTTGGCTACACCTTC. Encoded protein: CSVAAGFGYTF.

The rearrangement joins TRBV25-1 to TRBJ1-5, with D possibly being TRBD1 (6 bases). The length of the CDR3 is 15 residues. The ends were cut back, 3 bases at V and 6 bases at J, with 15 bases in the middle. Per the germline V gene, CDR1 is MGHDK and CDR2 is SYGVNS. CDR3 protein: CASSDGQGGGQPQHF. CDR3 coding DNA: TGTGCCAGCAGTGACGGCCAGGGAGGGGGTCAGCCCCAGCATTTT.

The chain uses TRBV5-1 and TRBJ2-1; 7 bases map to TRBD2. Trimming cost V 3 bases and J 3 bases; bases outside gene matches: 6. There are 15 residues in the CDR3. CDR1 and CDR2 from the germline V gene are SGHRS and YFSETQ. CDR3 in DNA: TGCGCCAGCAGCTGGGACTACCCCAACTACAATGAGCAGTTCTTC. It translates to CASSWDYPNYNEQFF.

CDR3 in DNA: TGTGCCAGCAGCGCGGACTGGAGCACTGAAGCTTTCTTT. Translation gives CASSADWSTEAFF. V is TRBV7-9 and J is TRBJ1-1, with D uncertain. This CDR3 has 13 amino acids. CDR1 and CDR2 (germline): SEHNR, FQNEAQ (reference sequence). Trimming cost V 5 bases and J 4 bases, with 11 bases left between them.

This chain joins TRBV5-6 and TRBJ1-2; D remains ambiguous. The CDR3 is 13 residues long. Germline CDR1 reads SGHDT; CDR2 reads YYEEEE. With 0 bases removed from V and 8 bases from J, the gap between germline ends came to 11 bases. The CDR3 region has the DNA TGTGCCAGCAGCTTGGTAGATTCGGGAGGCTACACCTTC. Translation: CASSLVDSGGYTF.

This clone has just a few counts. This chain uses TRBV24-1 with TRBJ1-5; D unresolved. The CDR3 runs 14 residues. Germline lookup yields CDR1 KGHDR and CDR2 SFDVKD. Trimming pared 5 bases from V and 3 bases from J, leaving 10 bases between. CDR3 nucleotides: TGTGCCACCAGTGCGGGCGGGTTCAATCAGCCCCAGCATTTT. Translation: CATSAGGFNQPQHF.

The chain carries TRBV5-4 and TRBJ2-3; D remains ambiguous. CDR3 length equals 11 residues. V was shortened by 10 bases and J by 3 bases, with 9 bases between the two germline ends. Germline assignment: CDR1 SGHNT and CDR2 YYREEE (reference sequence). This chain's CDR3 is CAVGLTDTQYF. The CDR3 region has the DNA TGTGCCGTCGGGTTGACAGATACGCAGTATTTT.

The chain couples TRBV15 to TRBJ1-1; 7 bases fit TRBD1. With 0 bases clipped from V and 1 base from J, the junction kept 11 bases outside the gene matches. CDR1 is LNHNV and CDR2 is YYDKDF in the germline V gene (reference sequence). This CDR3 is 18 amino acids long. CDR3 loop: CATSRDLIRTGGNTEAFF. The CDR3 bases are TGTGCCACCAGCAGAGATCTGATCAGGACAGGTGGGAACACTGAAGCTTTCTTT. The variable domain in full, completed from reference TRBV15 and TRBJ1-1, reads DAMVIQNPRYQVTQFGKPVTLSCSQTLNHNVMYWYQQKSSQAPKLLFHYYDKDFNNEADTPDNFQSRRPNTSFCFLDIRSPGLGDTAMYLCATSRDLIRTGGNTEAFFGQGTRLTVV.

This chain joins TRBV28 and TRBJ1-1, with 7 positions matching TRBD1. Trimming at V came to 5 bases and at J to 3 bases, leaving 6 bases not matched to a gene. This CDR3 has 14 amino acids. CDR1 MDHEN and CDR2 SYDVKM come from the germline V gene. The CDR3 sequence: CASSNGQVYTEAFF. The CDR3 DNA follows: TGTGCCAGCAGTAACGGACAGGTTTACACTGAAGCTTTCTTT.

The chain joins TRBV2 to TRBJ2-1, with 7 bases identical to TRBD1. CDR3 length equals 15 residues. Trimming removed 5 bases from V and 4 bases from J; junction bases left unmatched: 8. CDR1 and CDR2 from the germline V gene are SNHLY and FYNNEI. CDR3 amino acids: CASSIRQGSYNEQFF. The CDR3, as DNA: TGTGCCAGCAGTATAAGACAGGGATCTTACAATGAGCAGTTCTTC.

In its sample, this clone was seen a few times. In DNA form, the CDR3 reads TGCGCCAGCAGCCTTCTATCGGACAGGGCCCTGGGTGACGGAAAACTGTTTTTT. Amino acid sequence: CASSLLSDRALGDGKLFF. The chain employs TRBV5-1 and TRBJ1-4; TRBD1 matches 8 bases. Germline CDR1 is SGHRS and CDR2 is YFSETQ. Trimming cost V 4 bases and J 10 bases; bases outside gene matches: 21. The length of the CDR3 is 18 residues.

V usage is TRBV6-5 and J usage is TRBJ1-1, with no clear D. The CDR3 length is 15 residues. In germline, CDR1 is MNHEY, CDR2 SVGAGI. V lost 0 bases, J lost 8 bases, and 16 bases lay in between. The CDR3 here is CASSYSRRTLAEAFF. CDR3 sequence (DNA): TGTGCCAGCAGTTACTCGAGACGGACTCTAGCGGAAGCTTTCTTT.

The sample holds one count of this clone. This sequence joins TRBV5-6 and TRBJ2-7; TRBD1 might be the D (6 bases). The length of the CDR3 is 13 residues. With 4 bases removed from V and 1 base from J, the gap between germline ends came to 9 bases. The germline V gene encodes CDR1 SGHDT and CDR2 YYEEEE. The CDR3 loop reads CASSHRDSYEQYF. For the CDR3, the DNA is TGTGCCAGCAGCCACAGGGATTCCTACGAGCAGTACTTC.

The rearrangement links TRBV19 to TRBJ1-5, with D maybe TRBD1 (6 bases). The CDR3 is made up of 16 amino acids. Germline values: CDR1 LNHDA, CDR2 SQIVND (reference sequence). V was shortened by 1 base and J by 2 bases, with 12 bases between the two germline ends. CDR3 region: CASSIGRGPGNQPQHF. The CDR3 coding sequence is TGTGCCAGTAGTATAGGGCGGGGGCCGGGCAATCAGCCCCAGCATTTT.

This clone was counted once. The CDR3 DNA reads as TGCGCCAGCAGTGAGTCTTCAGGGCGGCAGCCCCAGCATTTT. This codes for CASSESSGRQPQHF. The chain is built from TRBV10-2 and TRBJ1-5; D possibly corresponds to TRBD1 (5 bases). CDR1 WSHSY and CDR2 SAAADI come from the germline V gene. V lost 0 bases, J lost 7 bases, and 10 bases lay in between. This CDR3 has 14 residues.

The chain recombines TRBV10-1 with TRBJ2-1, with D perhaps TRBD1 (6 bases). V was shortened by 8 bases and J by 8 bases, with 16 bases between the two germline ends. Germline lookup yields CDR1 WNHNN and CDR2 SYGVQD (reference sequence). This CDR3 comprises 13 residues. CDR3 in DNA: TGCGCCAGCGGGACGGCCTCAGGGGATGAGCAGTTCTTC. Translation gives CASGTASGDEQFF.

The chain links TRBV19 to TRBJ1-4; 10 positions match TRBD1. CDR1 and CDR2 from the germline V gene are LNHDA and SQIVND (reference sequence). Losses at the gene ends were 8 bases for V and 8 bases for J; bases not matched to a gene: 14. This CDR3 spans 16 amino acids. The CDR3 spells CASRGTGAARREKLFF. The CDR3 nucleotides are TGTGCCAGTCGGGGGACAGGGGCCGCCCGGAGGGAAAAACTGTTTTTT.

The genes are TRBV13 and TRBJ1-6; D gene ambiguous. This CDR3 region has 14 residues. V gave up 3 bases and J gave up 3 bases, with 6 bases separating them. Germline V lookup: CDR1 PRHDT, CDR2 FYEKMQ (reference sequence). DNA of the CDR3: TGTGCCAGCAGCTTGCCTAACTATAATTCACCCCTCCACTTT. Its translation: CASSLPNYNSPLHF.

This rearrangement joins TRBV6-6 to TRBJ1-5; TRBD1 agrees at 9 bases. Germline CDR1 reads MNHNY; CDR2 reads SVGAGI (reference sequence). There are 15 residues in the CDR3. With V trimmed by 4 bases and J by 7 bases, 8 bases remained unmatched. CDR3 amino acids: CASSLSGTGIQPQHF. The CDR3 nucleotides read TGTGCCAGCAGTTTATCCGGGACAGGGATCCAGCCCCAGCATTTT.

The chain combines TRBV28 with TRBJ2-7; TRBD1 might be the D (5 bases). Germline V CDR1 and CDR2: MDHEN, SYDVKM. Trimming removed 6 bases from V and 4 bases from J, with 16 bases in between. This CDR3 contains 14 residues. Here the CDR3 reads CASSQPGIVYEQYF. CDR3 sequence (DNA): TGTGCCAGCAGCCAACCAGGGATCGTTTACGAGCAGTACTTC.

The rearrangement uses TRBV19 and TRBJ1-2; TRBD1 aligns across 7 bases. Looked up from germline, CDR1 is LNHDA and CDR2 is SQIVND (reference sequence). J lost 8 bases, V lost 5 bases, and 8 bases had no gene match. This CDR3 contains 13 residues. The DNA of the CDR3 is TGTGCCAGTAGTGTATACAGGGGTTCCGGCTACACCTTC. Its translation is CASSVYRGSGYTF.

This clone was detected only a few times. This chain links TRBV5-6 with TRBJ1-4, with D possibly matching TRBD1 (6 bases). V gave up 5 bases and J gave up 7 bases, with 12 bases separating them. The CDR3 loop spans 13 amino acids. Germline lookup yields CDR1 SGHDT and CDR2 YYEEEE. This CDR3 is CASSLQGSEKLFF. The DNA of the CDR3 is TGTGCCAGCAGTTTACAGGGAAGTGAAAAACTGTTTTTT.